A selection of T cell receptor beta chains follows, all from one sample in a study of blood T cell repertoires in COVID-19. Sequencing was performed with immunoSEQ multiplex PCR; in TCRdb, only in-frame clones are kept and a portion is missing. The top ten clones hold about 17% of a sample with more than 20,000 clones, around 90% of them seen once. The material sequenced was peripheral blood. The receptors shown here come from a man in his 70s with acute or convalescent COVID-19. The CDR3 runs from the conserved cysteine through the conserved F or W. A D gene is named only where the DNA matches it firmly. Clone size, where shown, is once, few, many, or a class for clones that have expanded.

clone size	V gene	J gene	D gene	CDR3 protein	CDR3 DNA
NA	TRBV6-6	TRBJ2-3	TRBD2	CASSPGTSGSWGTDTQYF	TGTGCCAGCAGTCCCGGGACTAGCGGGAGCTGGGGCACAGATACGCAGTATTTT
NA	TRBV27	TRBJ2-7	TRBD1	CASSSRGQGTYEQYF	TGTGCCAGCAGTTCCCGGGGACAGGGGACCTACGAGCAGTACTTC
NA	TRBV2	TRBJ2-5	TRBD1	CASSDPGGQETQYF	TGTGCCAGCTCCGACCCAGGGGGCCAAGAGACCCAGTACTTC
NA	TRBV10-3	TRBJ2-1	NA	CAISEKVEVPEQFF	TGTGCCATCAGTGAGAAGGTGGAGGTCCCTGAGCAGTTCTTC
NA	TRBV11-2	TRBJ2-5	NA	CASSLDPPGLRETQYF	TGTGCCAGCAGCTTAGACCCCCCGGGGTTAAGGGAGACCCAGTACTTC
NA	TRBV5-1	TRBJ1-3	NA	CASSLGTAGNTIYF	TGCGCCAGCAGCTTGGGAACTGCTGGAAACACCATATATTTT
NA	TRBV15	TRBJ1-2	TRBD1	CATSRDRYSNYGYTF	TGTGCCACCAGCAGGGACAGGTATTCTAACTATGGCTACACCTTC
NA	TRBV24-1	TRBJ2-3	NA	CATSDSREDTQYF	TGTGCCACCAGTGACTCCAGGGAAGATACGCAGTATTTT
few	TRBV21-1	TRBJ2-7	NA	CASSTRTATYEQYF	TGTGCCAGCAGCACCCGGACAGCCACCTACGAGCAGTACTTC
few	TRBV2	TRBJ1-4	TRBD1	CASRNRGGNEKLFF	TGTGCCAGCAGGAACAGGGGGGGGAATGAAAAACTGTTTTTT
NA	TRBV6-5	TRBJ1-1	TRBD1	CASRQGWTEAFF	TGTGCCAGCAGACAGGGGTGGACTGAAGCTTTCTTT
NA	TRBV10-3	TRBJ2-7	NA	CAGSRDSTTGQYF	TGTGCCGGCAGTCGGGACTCAACTACCGGGCAGTACTTC
NA	TRBV18	TRBJ1-1	NA	CASSPDMNTEAFF	TGTGCCAGCTCACCCGACATGAACACTGAAGCTTTCTTT
few	TRBV27	TRBJ1-1	NA	CASSSSTNTEAFF	TGTGCCAGCAGCTCTAGCACGAACACTGAAGCTTTCTTT
NA	TRBV18	TRBJ2-7	TRBD1	CASSPPAGGNEQYF	TGTGCCAGCTCACCACCGGCAGGGGGAAACGAGCAGTACTTC
NA	TRBV4-1	TRBJ2-7	NA	CASSQDGPYEQYF	TGCGCCAGCAGCCAAGATGGGCCCTACGAGCAGTACTTC
NA	TRBV7-2	TRBJ1-6	TRBD1	CASSLNRGSPLHF	TGTGCCAGCAGCTTAAACAGGGGTTCACCCCTCCACTTT
NA	TRBV12-3/TRBV12-4	TRBJ2-3	NA	CASSAGPDTQYF	TGTGCCAGCAGTGCAGGGCCAGATACGCAGTATTTT
NA	TRBV6-4	TRBJ2-1	NA	CASSPGLNFREQFF	TGTGCCAGCAGTCCGGGACTCAACTTTAGAGAGCAGTTCTTC
few	TRBV3-1/TRBV3-2	TRBJ1-1	NA	CASSPLVNTEAFF	TGTGCCAGCAGCCCCCTCGTGAACACTGAAGCTTTCTTT
once	TRBV11-2	TRBJ1-4	NA	CASSLGRNEKLFF	TGTGCCAGCAGCTTAGGCAGGAATGAAAAACTGTTTTTT
NA	TRBV9	TRBJ2-7	TRBD1	CASSAGQSYEQYF	TGTGCCAGCAGCGCGGGACAGTCCTACGAGCAGTACTTC
NA	TRBV6-2/TRBV6-3	TRBJ1-2	TRBD1	CASSSHRDRDGYTF	TGTGCCAGCAGTTCGCACCGGGACAGGGATGGCTACACCTTC
NA	TRBV7-9	TRBJ2-4	NA	CASSPLGGSGTKNIQYF	TGTGCCAGCAGCCCCCTAGGAGGTAGCGGAACCAAAAACATTCAGTACTTC
few	TRBV6-5	TRBJ1-1	TRBD1	CACRGRNTEAFF	TGTGCCTGCAGGGGGCGGAACACTGAAGCTTTCTTT
once	TRBV19	TRBJ1-5	NA	CASMQWESNQPQHF	TGTGCCAGTATGCAATGGGAGAGCAATCAGCCCCAGCATTTT
NA	TRBV29-1	TRBJ2-3	TRBD2	CSVEPETSGRAIDTQYF	TGCAGCGTTGAACCCGAAACTAGTGGGAGGGCCATAGATACGCAGTATTTT
NA	TRBV9	TRBJ2-3	TRBD2	CASSVGGSGRIGDTQYF	TGTGCCAGCAGCGTAGGCGGGAGTGGAAGGATTGGGGATACGCAGTATTTT
NA	TRBV18	TRBJ1-4	TRBD1	CASSPRTGNYEKLFF	TGTGCCAGCTCACCACGGACAGGGAATTATGAAAAACTGTTTTTT
NA	TRBV5-1	TRBJ2-3	NA	CASSLGGTHSTDTQYF	TGCGCCAGCAGCTTGGGCGGGACGCATAGCACAGATACGCAGTATTTT
NA	TRBV7-3	TRBJ1-1	NA	CASSLTLPSRTEAFF	TGTGCCAGCAGCTTAACCTTACCTTCGCGGACTGAAGCTTTCTTT
NA	TRBV2	TRBJ2-7	TRBD1	CASSYDRGEYF	TGTGCCAGCAGTTACGACAGGGGGGAGTACTTC
few	TRBV4-2	TRBJ2-2	NA	CASSQEWGQGSTGELFF	TGTGCCAGCAGCCAAGAATGGGGACAAGGGAGCACCGGGGAGCTGTTTTTT
NA	TRBV4-3	TRBJ2-3	TRBD2	CASSQDAASGKFTDTQYF	TGCGCCAGCAGCCAAGATGCAGCTAGCGGGAAATTCACAGATACGCAGTATTTT
NA	TRBV7-2	TRBJ2-4	TRBD2	CASSAAAGTSQNIQYF	TGTGCCAGCAGCGCCGCAGCGGGAACGTCCCAAAACATTCAGTACTTC
NA	TRBV6-4	TRBJ2-1	NA	CASSDSAEYNEQFF	TGTGCCAGCAGTGACTCTGCGGAATACAATGAGCAGTTCTTC
NA	TRBV3-1/TRBV3-2	TRBJ2-2	TRBD2	CASSQGYSGRTSGTGELFF	TGTGCCAGCAGCCAAGGTTACAGCGGGAGGACCTCGGGCACCGGGGAGCTGTTTTTT